This TCR beta chain is drawn from a study of CD8+ T cells in alopecia areata (dated by TCRdb to the late 2010s). Looking at the study overall: Treated patients were enrolled in an open-label pilot trial of oral tofacitinib, 5 to 10 mg twice daily, for moderate-to-severe alopecia areata. Patients received tofacitinib for 6 to 18 months and were then followed off drug for 6 months to check for delayed response and recurrence. Disease severity in treated patients was measured with the SALT score, which quantifies the percentage of affected scalp surface area. High-throughput TCRbeta sequencing was used to examine T cell clonal expansion in alopecia areata in both the C3H/HeJ mouse model and human patients. In humans, TCRbeta sequencing was performed on scalp tissue and on sorted CD4+ and CD8+ peripheral blood T cells from healthy controls and from patients with patchy or totalis/universalis alopecia areata. Patients on tofacitinib were biopsied at baseline and after 4 and 24 weeks of treatment, and several of the patients also had a later scalp biopsy. Clonality in the scalp was compared among normal scalp (n=4), patchy alopecia areata scalp (n=8), and alopecia totalis/universalis scalp (n=8). RNA came from the PAXgene miRNA kit for fixed scalp, the miRNeasy kit for PBMCs, and the RNeasy kit for mouse skin. Amplification of TCRbeta CDR3 regions was done by immunoSEQ multiplex PCR using 35 Vbeta forward primers and 13 Jbeta reverse primers. The full study reports these points: Scalp TCR repertoire analysis is complicated because resident alphabeta T cells in normal human skin are also sequenced, whereas mouse skin is dominated by gammadelta T cells. Scalp clonality and the number of expanded CD8+ clones among the top 100 scalp clones were significantly decreased by tofacitinib. During tofacitinib treatment, many expanded lesional clones stuck around in both scalp and blood, and this persistence may partly explain why relapse happens after treatment is stopped. Shared TCR sequences between patients were less evident than in mice, which may be partly attributable to HLA diversity in the patient population. Compared with normal scalp, lesional scalp had higher clonality and more expanded CD8+ clones, particularly in alopecia totalis/universalis, a pattern that suggests antigenic drive. Because the treated cohort was small and had only one nonresponder, larger studies are needed to examine links between baseline CD8+ expansion and response.

Interpreted using the paper, the time point label stands for: 20 to 30 weeks on oral tofacitinib. The treatment or condition tag for this specimen amounts to: oral pan-JAK inhibitor, 5-10 mg twice daily. Lesional scalp punch biopsies and peripheral blood were collected from alopecia areata patients. PBMCs were isolated by density centrifugation and stained for CD3, CD4 and CD8, after which CD4+ and CD8+ T cells were sorted on a FACSAria. Libraries were prepared through the immunoSEQ multiplex PCR assay. RNA was extracted from all samples and reverse transcribed into cDNA as template for TCR sequencing. SuperScript III was used for first-strand cDNA synthesis, primed with a 2:1 mix of oligo-dT and random hexamers. A synthetic immune receptor repertoire was used to gauge amplification bias, and whatever bias remained was removed computationally. The original methods were these. Raw reads were preprocessed for error removal, and CDR3 was defined according to IMGT conventions as running from the conserved cysteine to phenylalanine. Clonality was computed as 1 minus the Shannon entropy, with the entropy normalized by log2 of the number of productive unique TCRs. Whether each scalp clone was CD4 or CD8 was inferred by checking scalp TCRbeta sequences against the CD4 and CD8 repertoires from sorted blood. In TCRdb, the immuneACCESS table is reduced to in-frame sequences with V and J assigned. These tables do not hold every clone; where another copy was compared, an unresolved V gene accounts for under half, and the others remain unexplained. V, J and clone size derive from that table, while D and trimming were established from the DNA sequence. This sample comprises 150,000 to 250,000 clones, 58% of them detected only once. Together, the top ten hold 5% to 6% of the sample.

On this clone: The target of this receptor is not known. Base qualities were left out, and no much larger clone turns up one base away.

Relative to germline, V is 0 bases shorter and J is 0 bases shorter, with 9 bases between their ends. From the germline V gene, CDR1 is SGDLS and CDR2 is YYNGEE. From the cysteine up to the phenylalanine, the CDR3 has a length of 15 residues. The CDR3 DNA has 45 bases and is translated from base 1. The chain joins TRBV9 to TRBJ1-1, with the D gene not clear enough to name. The receptor was derived from a human donor with alopecia areata. The specimen was CD4+ T cells sorted from blood, collected at week 24, from a patient treated with tofacitinib. Here the CDR3 is given as CASSVDLGLNTEAFF. The DNA is TGTGCCAGCAGCGTAGATTTGGGTCTGAACACTGAAGCTTTCTTT. With the rest looked up from the reference TRBV9 and TRBJ1-1 genes rather than sequenced, the full variable domain is DSGVTQTPKHLITATGQRVTLRCSPRSGDLSVYWYQQSLDQGLQFLIQYYNGEERAKGNILERFSAQQFPDLHSELNLSSLELGDSALYFCASSVDLGLNTEAFFGQGTRLTVV.